This entry features one T cell receptor (beta chain) sequence. The data were obtained in a study of shared clonotypes between healthy human individuals. The protocol was immunoSEQ multiplex PCR, while the TCRdb copy is restricted to in-frame clones and leaves out a portion. The repertoire holds around 2.5 million clones, with under 95% as singletons. Germline CDR1 reads MNHEY; CDR2 reads SVGAGI. The length of the CDR3 is 15 residues. Deletions cut 5 bases from V and 5 bases from J, with 16 bases between. The origin of this receptor is a man between 18 and 35 years old in good health. Some clones in this sample may be carry-over from other donors' samples. The chain links TRBV6-5 to TRBJ2-1, with no clear D. Sequencing was performed on naive CD4+ T cells from PBMCs. This sample's subset: CD45RA+ positively selected. CDR3 sequence reads: CASSPSLHLDNEQFF. CDR3 coding DNA: TGTGCCAGCAGTCCGTCGTTACATCTAGACAATGAGCAGTTCTTC.